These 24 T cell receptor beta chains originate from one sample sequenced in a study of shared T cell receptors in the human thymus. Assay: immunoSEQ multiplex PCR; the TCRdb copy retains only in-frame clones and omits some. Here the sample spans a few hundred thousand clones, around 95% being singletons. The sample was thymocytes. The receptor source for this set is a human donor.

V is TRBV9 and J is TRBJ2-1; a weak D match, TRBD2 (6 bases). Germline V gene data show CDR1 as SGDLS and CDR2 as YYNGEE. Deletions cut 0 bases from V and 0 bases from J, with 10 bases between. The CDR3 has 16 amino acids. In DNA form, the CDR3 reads TGTGCCAGCAGCGTAGTGTCCGGGAGCTCCTACAATGAGCAGTTCTTC. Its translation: CASSVVSGSSYNEQFF.

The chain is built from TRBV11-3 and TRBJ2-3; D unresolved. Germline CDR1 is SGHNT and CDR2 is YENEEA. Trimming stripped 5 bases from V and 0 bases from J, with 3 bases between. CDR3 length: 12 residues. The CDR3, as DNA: TGTGCCAGCAGCAACAGCACAGATACGCAGTATTTT. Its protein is CASSNSTDTQYF.

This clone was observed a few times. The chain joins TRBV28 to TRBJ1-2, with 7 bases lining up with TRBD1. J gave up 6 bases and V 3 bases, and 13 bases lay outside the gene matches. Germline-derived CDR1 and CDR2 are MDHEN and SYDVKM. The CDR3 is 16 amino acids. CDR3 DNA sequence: TGTGCCAGCAGTTTTACCGACAGGGAAAAAGGGCATGGCTACACCTTC. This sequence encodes CASSFTDREKGHGYTF.

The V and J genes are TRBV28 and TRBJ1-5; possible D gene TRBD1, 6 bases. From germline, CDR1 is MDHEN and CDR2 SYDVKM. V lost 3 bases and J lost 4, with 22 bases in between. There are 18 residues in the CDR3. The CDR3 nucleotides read TGTGCCAGCAGTTTTTCCCGAGAGGGGGGGGCGCGTAATCAGCCCCAGCATTTT. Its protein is CASSFSREGGARNQPQHF.

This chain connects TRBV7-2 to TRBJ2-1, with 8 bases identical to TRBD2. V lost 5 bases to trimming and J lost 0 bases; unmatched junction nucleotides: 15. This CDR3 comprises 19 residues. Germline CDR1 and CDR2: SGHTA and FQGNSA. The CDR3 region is CASSHPAGVPLSSYNEQFF. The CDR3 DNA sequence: TGTGCCAGCAGCCACCCAGCGGGAGTCCCTCTAAGCTCCTACAATGAGCAGTTCTTC.

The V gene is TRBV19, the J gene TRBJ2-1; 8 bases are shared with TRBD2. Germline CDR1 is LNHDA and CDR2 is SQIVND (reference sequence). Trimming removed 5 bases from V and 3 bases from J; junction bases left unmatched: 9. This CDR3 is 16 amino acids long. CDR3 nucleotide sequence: TGTGCCAGTAGTTCAGGACTAGCCCTTAACTACAATGAGCAGTTCTTC. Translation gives CASSSGLALNYNEQFF.

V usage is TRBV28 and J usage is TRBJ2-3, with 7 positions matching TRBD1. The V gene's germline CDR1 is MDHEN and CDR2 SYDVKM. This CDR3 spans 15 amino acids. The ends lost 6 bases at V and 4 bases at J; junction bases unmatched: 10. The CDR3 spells CASSQPRGQADTQYF. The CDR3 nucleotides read TGTGCCAGCAGCCAACCTAGGGGGCAAGCAGATACGCAGTATTTT. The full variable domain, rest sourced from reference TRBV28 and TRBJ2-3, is DVKVTQSSRYLVKRTGEKVFLECVQDMDHENMFWYRQDPGLGLRLIYFSYDVKMKEKGDIPEGYSVSREKKERFSLILESASTNQTSMYLCASSQPRGQADTQYFGPGTRLTVL.

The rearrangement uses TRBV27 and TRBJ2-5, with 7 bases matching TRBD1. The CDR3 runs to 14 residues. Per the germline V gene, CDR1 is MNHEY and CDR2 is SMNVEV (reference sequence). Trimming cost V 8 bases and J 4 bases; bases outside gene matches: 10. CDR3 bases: TGTGCCAGCCGGGACAGTTCTTACCCAGAGACCCAGTACTTC. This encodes CASRDSSYPETQYF.

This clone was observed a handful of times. CDR3 DNA sequence: TGTGCCAGCAGCCACGATTCCGGTACGGGTCAGCCCCAGCATTTT. Protein sequence: CASSHDSGTGQPQHF. V usage is TRBV4-2 and J usage is TRBJ1-5; D unresolved. The CDR3 has 15 residues. Germline V lookup: CDR1 LGHNA, CDR2 YNFKEQ. The germline V and J ends were trimmed by 3 bases and 6 bases, with 15 bases remaining between them.

Written as DNA, the CDR3 is TGTGCCAGCAGTGACTGGGGTCGGTATCAAGAGACCCAGTACTTC. Protein sequence: CASSDWGRYQETQYF. The chain recombines TRBV6-4 with TRBJ2-5; D is unresolved. V gave up 1 base and J gave up 2 bases, with 11 bases separating them. The CDR3 covers 15 residues. Germline values: CDR1 MRHNA, CDR2 SNTAGT.

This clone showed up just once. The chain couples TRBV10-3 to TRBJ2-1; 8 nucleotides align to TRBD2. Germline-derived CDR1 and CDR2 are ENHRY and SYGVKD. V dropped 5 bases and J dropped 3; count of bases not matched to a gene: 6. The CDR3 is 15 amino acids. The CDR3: CAISPAGEGYNEQFF. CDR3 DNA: TGTGCCATCAGTCCAGCGGGAGAGGGCTACAATGAGCAGTTCTTC.

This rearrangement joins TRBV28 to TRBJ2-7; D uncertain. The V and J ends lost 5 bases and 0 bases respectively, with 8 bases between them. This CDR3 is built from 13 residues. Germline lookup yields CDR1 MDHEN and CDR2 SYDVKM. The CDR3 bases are TGTGCCAGCAGTGGCCGGGCCTCCTACGAGCAGTACTTC. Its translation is CASSGRASYEQYF.

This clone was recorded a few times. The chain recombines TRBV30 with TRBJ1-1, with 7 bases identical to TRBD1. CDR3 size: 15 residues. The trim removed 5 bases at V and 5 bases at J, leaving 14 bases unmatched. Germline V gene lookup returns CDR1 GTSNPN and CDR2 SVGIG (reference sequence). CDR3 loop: CAWAIQTGSGTEAFF. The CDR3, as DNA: TGTGCCTGGGCAATCCAGACAGGGAGCGGTACTGAAGCTTTCTTT.

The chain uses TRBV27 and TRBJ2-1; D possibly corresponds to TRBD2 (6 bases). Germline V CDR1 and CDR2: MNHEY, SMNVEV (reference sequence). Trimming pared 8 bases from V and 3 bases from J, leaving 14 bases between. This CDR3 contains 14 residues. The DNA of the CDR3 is TGTGCCAGCGGATCTGCGGGACGCTACAATGAGCAGTTCTTC. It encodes CASGSAGRYNEQFF.

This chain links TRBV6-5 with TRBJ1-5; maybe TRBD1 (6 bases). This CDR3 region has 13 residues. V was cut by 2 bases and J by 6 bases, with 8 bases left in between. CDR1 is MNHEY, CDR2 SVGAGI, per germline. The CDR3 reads CASSYARGQPQHF. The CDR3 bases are TGTGCCAGCAGTTACGCCAGGGGTCAGCCCCAGCATTTT.

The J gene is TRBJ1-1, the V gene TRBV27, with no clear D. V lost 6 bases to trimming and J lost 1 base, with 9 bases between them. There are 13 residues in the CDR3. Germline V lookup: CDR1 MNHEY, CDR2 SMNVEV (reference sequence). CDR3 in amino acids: CASSPTQNTEAFF. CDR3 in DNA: TGTGCCAGCAGCCCGACCCAGAACACTGAAGCTTTCTTT.

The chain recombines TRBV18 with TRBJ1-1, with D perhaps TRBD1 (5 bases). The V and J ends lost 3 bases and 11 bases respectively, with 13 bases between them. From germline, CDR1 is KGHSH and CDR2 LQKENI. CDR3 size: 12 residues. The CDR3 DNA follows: TGTGCCAGCTCACCCGCGGGGGAAAAGGCTTTCTTT. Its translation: CASSPAGEKAFF.

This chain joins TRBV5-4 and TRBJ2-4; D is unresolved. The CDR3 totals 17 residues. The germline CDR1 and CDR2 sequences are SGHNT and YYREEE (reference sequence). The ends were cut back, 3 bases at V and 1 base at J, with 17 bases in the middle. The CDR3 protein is CASSSNGHPAAKNIQYF. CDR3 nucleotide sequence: TGTGCCAGCAGCTCTAACGGCCACCCCGCGGCCAAAAACATTCAGTACTTC.

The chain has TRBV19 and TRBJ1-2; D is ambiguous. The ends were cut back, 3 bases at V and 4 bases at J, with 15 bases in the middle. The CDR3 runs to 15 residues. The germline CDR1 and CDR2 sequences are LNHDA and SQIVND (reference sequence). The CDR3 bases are TGTGCCAGTAGTATTAGGGTGGAACTAGGCTATGGCTACACCTTC. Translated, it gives CASSIRVELGYGYTF.

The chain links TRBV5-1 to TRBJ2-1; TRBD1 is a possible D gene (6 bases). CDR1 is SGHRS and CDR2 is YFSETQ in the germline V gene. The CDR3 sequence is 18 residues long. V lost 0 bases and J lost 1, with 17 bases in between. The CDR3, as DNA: TGCGCCAGCAGCTTGGTTTCAGGGGCCCATGGATCCTACAATGAGCAGTTCTTC. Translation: CASSLVSGAHGSYNEQFF.

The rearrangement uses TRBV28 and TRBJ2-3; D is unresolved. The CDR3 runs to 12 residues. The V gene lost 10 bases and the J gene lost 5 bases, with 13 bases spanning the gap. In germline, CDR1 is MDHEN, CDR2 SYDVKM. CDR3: CATGDSGDTQYF. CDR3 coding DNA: TGTGCCACCGGCGATTCGGGAGATACGCAGTATTTT.

The CDR3 sequence is CASSLLAVQETQYF. DNA of the CDR3: TGTGCCAGCAGTTTACTAGCGGTCCAAGAGACCCAGTACTTC. This chain links TRBV28 with TRBJ2-5, with TRBD2 identical over 7 bases. Looked up from germline, CDR1 is MDHEN and CDR2 is SYDVKM. After removal of 2 bases from V and 1 base from J, the junction contained 1 base not matched to a gene. There are 14 residues in the CDR3.

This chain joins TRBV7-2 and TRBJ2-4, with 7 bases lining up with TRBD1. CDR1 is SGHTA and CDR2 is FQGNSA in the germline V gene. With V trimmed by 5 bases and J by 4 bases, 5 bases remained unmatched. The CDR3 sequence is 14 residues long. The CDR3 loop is CASSPDRPKNIQYF. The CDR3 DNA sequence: TGTGCCAGCAGCCCGGACAGGCCAAAAAACATTCAGTACTTC.

The CDR3 coding sequence is TGTGCCAGCAGTGAAGCGAGGGGCGTCGACAATGAGCAGTTCTTC. It codes for CASSEARGVDNEQFF. The J gene is TRBJ2-1, the V gene TRBV2, with D perhaps TRBD1 or TRBD2 (5 bases each). The ends were cut back, 0 bases at V and 5 bases at J, with 11 bases in the middle. The CDR3 loop spans 15 amino acids. Per germline, CDR1 SNHLY and CDR2 FYNNEI. The variable domain in full, completed from reference TRBV2 and TRBJ2-1, reads EPEVTQTPSHQVTQMGQEVILRCVPISNHLYFYWYRQILGQKVEFLVSFYNNEISEKSEIFDDQFSVERPDGSNFTLKIRSTKLEDSAMYFCASSEARGVDNEQFFGPGTRLTVL.